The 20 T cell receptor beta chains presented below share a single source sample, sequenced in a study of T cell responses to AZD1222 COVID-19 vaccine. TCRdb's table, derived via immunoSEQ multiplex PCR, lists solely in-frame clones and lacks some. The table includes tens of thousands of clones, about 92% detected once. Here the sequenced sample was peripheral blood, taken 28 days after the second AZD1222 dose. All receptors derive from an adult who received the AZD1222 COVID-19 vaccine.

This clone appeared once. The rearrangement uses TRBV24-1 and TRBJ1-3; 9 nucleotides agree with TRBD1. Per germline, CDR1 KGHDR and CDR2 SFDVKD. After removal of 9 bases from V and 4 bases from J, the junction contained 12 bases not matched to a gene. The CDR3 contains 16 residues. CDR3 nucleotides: TGTGCCACCTGCTGGGACAGGGAATCCACGGGAAACACCATATATTTT. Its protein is CATCWDRESTGNTIYF.

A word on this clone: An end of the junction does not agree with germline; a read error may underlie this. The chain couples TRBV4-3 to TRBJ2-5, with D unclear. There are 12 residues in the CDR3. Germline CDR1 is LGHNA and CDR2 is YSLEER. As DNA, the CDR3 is TGCGCCAGCAGCCAAGATAGAGAGATCCAGTACTTC. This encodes CASSQDREIQYF.

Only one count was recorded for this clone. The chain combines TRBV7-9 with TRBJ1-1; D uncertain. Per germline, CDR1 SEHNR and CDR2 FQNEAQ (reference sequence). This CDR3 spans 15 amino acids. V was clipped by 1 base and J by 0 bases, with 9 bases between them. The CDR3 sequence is CASSLGVNMNTEAFF. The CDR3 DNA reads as TGTGCCAGCAGCTTAGGCGTTAACATGAACACTGAAGCTTTCTTT.

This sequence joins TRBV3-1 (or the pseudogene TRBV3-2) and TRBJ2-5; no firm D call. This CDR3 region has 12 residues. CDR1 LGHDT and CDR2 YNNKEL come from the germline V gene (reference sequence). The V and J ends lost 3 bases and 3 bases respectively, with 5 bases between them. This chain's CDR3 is CASSQAEETQYF. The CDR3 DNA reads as TGTGCCAGCAGCCAGGCCGAAGAGACCCAGTACTTC.

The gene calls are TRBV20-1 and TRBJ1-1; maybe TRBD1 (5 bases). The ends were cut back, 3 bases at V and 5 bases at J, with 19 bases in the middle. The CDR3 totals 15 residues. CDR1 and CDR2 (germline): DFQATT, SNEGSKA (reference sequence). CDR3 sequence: CSASSDREEGTEAFF. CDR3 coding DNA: TGCAGTGCTAGTTCCGACAGAGAGGAGGGGACTGAAGCTTTCTTT.

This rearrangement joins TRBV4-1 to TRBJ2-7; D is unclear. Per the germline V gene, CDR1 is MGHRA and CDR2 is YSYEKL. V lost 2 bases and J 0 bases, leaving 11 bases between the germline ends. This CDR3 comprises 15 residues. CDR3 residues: CASSQSDRSSYEQYF. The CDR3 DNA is TGCGCCAGCAGCCAATCGGACCGAAGCTCCTACGAGCAGTACTTC.

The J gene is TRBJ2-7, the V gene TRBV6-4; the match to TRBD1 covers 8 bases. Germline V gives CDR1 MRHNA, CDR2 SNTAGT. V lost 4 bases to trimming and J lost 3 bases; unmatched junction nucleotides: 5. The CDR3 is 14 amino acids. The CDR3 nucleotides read TGTGCCAGCAGTGGAGGACAGGGTAGCTACGAGCAGTACTTC. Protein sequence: CASSGGQGSYEQYF.

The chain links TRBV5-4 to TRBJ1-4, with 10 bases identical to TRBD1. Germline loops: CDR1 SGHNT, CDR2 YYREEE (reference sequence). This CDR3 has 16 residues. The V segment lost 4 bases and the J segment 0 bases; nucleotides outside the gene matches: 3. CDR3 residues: CASSPTGGSTNEKLFF. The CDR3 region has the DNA TGTGCCAGCAGCCCGACAGGGGGCTCAACTAATGAAAAACTGTTTTTT.

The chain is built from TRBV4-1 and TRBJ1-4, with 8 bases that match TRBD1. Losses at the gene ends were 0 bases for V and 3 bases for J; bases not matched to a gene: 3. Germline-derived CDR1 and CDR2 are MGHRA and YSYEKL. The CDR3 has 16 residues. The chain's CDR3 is CASSQEGTGANEKLFF. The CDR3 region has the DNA TGCGCCAGCAGCCAAGAAGGGACAGGTGCTAATGAAAAACTGTTTTTT.

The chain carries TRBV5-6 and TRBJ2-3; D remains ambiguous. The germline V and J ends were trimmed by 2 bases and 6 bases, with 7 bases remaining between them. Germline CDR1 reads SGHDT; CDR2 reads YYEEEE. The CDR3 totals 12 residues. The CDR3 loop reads CASSLTADTQYF. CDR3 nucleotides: TGTGCCAGCAGCTTAACAGCGGATACGCAGTATTTT.

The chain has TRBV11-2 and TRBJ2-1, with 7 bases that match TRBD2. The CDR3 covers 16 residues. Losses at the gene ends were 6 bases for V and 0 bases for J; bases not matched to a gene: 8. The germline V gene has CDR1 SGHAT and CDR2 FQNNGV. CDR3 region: CASRVSGGSSYNEQFF. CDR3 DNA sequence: TGTGCCAGCAGGGTTTCGGGCGGGAGCTCCTACAATGAGCAGTTCTTC.

The CDR3 loop is CASKAELYYEQYF. The CDR3 DNA is TGTGCCAGCAAGGCAGAATTATATTACGAGCAGTACTTC. The chain has TRBV2 and TRBJ2-7; D remains unclear. In germline, CDR1 is SNHLY, CDR2 FYNNEI. This CDR3 has 13 residues. V was clipped by 7 bases and J by 4 bases, with 14 bases between them.

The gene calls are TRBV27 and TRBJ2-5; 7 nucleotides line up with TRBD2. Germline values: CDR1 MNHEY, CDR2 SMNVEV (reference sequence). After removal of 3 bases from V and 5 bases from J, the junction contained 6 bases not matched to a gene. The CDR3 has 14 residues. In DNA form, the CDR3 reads TGTGCCAGCAGTTTTCGGCGGGGAGGGGAGACCCAGTACTTC. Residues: CASSFRRGGETQYF.

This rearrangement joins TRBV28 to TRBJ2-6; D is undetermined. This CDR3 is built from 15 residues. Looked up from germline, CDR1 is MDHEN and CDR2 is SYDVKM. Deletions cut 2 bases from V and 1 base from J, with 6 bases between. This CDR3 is CASSLHDSGANVLTF. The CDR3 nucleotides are TGTGCCAGCAGTTTACATGATTCTGGGGCCAACGTCCTGACTTTC.

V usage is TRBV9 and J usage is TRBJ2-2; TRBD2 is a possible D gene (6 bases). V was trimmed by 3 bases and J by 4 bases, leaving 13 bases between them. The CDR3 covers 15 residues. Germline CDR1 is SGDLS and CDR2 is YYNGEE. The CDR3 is CASSALATGTGELFF. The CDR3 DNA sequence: TGTGCCAGCAGCGCACTAGCAACCGGCACCGGGGAGCTGTTTTTT. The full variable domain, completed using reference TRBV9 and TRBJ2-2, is DSGVTQTPKHLITATGQRVTLRCSPRSGDLSVYWYQQSLDQGLQFLIQYYNGEERAKGNILERFSAQQFPDLHSELNLSSLELGDSALYFCASSALATGTGELFFGEGSRLTVL.

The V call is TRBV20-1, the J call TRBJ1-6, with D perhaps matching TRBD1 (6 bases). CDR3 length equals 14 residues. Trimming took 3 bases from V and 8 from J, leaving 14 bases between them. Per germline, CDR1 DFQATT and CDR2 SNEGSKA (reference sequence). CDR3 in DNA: TGCAGTGCTAGTCTTGGGGGCGCGGATTCACCCCTCCACTTT. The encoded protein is CSASLGGADSPLHF.

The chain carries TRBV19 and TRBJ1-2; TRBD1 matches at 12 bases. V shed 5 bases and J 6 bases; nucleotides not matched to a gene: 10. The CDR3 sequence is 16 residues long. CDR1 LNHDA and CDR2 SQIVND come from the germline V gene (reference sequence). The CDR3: CASSSFRDRGQDGYTF. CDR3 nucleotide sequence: TGTGCCAGTAGTTCGTTCCGGGACAGGGGGCAGGATGGCTACACCTTC.

The CDR3, as DNA: TGTGCCAGCAGCTCGGGACAGGGGCTTCAGCCCCAGCATTTT. Encoded protein: CASSSGQGLQPQHF. V and J are TRBV7-2 and TRBJ1-5; 10 positions match TRBD1. Trimming cost V 4 bases and J 6 bases; bases outside gene matches: 3. Looked up from germline, CDR1 is SGHTA and CDR2 is FQGNSA. CDR3 length: 14 residues.

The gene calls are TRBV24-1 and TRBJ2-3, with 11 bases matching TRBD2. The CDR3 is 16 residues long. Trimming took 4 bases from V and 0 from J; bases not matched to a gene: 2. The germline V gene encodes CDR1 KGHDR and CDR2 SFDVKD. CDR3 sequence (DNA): TGTGCCACCAGTGACCGGACTAGCGGGAGCACAGATACGCAGTATTTT. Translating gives CATSDRTSGSTDTQYF.

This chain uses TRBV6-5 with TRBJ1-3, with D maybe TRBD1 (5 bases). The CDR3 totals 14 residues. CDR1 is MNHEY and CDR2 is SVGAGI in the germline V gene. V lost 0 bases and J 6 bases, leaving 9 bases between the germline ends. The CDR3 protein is CASSYSRGINTIYF. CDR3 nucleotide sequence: TGTGCCAGCAGTTACTCGAGGGGAATAAACACCATATATTTT.